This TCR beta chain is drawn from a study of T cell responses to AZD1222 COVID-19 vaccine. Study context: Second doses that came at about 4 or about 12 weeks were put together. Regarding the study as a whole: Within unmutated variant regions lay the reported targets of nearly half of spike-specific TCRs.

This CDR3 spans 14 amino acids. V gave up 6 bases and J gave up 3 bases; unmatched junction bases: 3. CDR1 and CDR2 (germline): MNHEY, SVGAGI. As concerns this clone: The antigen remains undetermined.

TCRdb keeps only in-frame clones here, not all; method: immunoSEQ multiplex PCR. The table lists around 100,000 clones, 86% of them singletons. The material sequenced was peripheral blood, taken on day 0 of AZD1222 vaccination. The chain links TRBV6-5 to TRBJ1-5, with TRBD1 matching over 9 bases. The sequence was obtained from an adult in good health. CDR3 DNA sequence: TGTGCCAGCAGCCTACAGGGGGCCAATCAGCCCCAGCATTTT. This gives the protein CASSLQGANQPQHF.